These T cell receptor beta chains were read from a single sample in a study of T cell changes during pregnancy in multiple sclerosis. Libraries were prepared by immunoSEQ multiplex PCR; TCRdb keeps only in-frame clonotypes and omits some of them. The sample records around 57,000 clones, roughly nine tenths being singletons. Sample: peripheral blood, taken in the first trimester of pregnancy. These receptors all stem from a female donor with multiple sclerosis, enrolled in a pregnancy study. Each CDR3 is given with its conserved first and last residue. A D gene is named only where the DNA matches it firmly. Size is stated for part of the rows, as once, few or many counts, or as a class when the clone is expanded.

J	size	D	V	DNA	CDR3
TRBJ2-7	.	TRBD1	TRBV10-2	TGCGCCAGCAGTGAGTGGACAGGGAAAGAGAACTACGAGCAGTACTTC	CASSEWTGKENYEQYF
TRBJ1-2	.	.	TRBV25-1	TGTGCCAGCAGTGACTCGGGTAACTATGGCTACACCTTC	CASSDSGNYGYTF
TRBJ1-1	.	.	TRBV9	TGTGCCAGCAGCGTAGGGTCAGTCACTGAAGCTTTCTTT	CASSVGSVTEAFF
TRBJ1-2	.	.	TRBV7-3	TGTGCCAGCAGCCTCGGGGGGGGCTCTAACTATGGCTACACCTTC	CASSLGGGSNYGYTF
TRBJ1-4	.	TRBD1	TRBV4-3	TGCGCCAGCAGCCCAGAGGGGGCCTATAATGAAAAACTGTTTTTT	CASSPEGAYNEKLFF
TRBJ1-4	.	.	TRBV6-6	TGTGCCAGCAGTGGCGGGACGGAAAAACTGTTTTTT	CASSGGTEKLFF
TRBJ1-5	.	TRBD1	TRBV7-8	TGTGCCAGCAGAAAAGACAGGGAAGGTTTTGGTAATCAGCCCCAGCATTTT	CASRKDREGFGNQPQHF
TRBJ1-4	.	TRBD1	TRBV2	TGTGCCAGCAGTGAAGTAAGAACAGGGGACGCAACTAATGAAAAACTGTTTTTT	CASSEVRTGDATNEKLFF
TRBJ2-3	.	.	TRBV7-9	TGTGCCAGCAGCCCTACAGATACGCAGTATTTT	CASSPTDTQYF
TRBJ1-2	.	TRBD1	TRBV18	TGTGCCAGCTCACCTCCGGGACAGCGAATAATTAACTATGGCTACACCTTC	CASSPPGQRIINYGYTF
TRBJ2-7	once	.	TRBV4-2	TGTGCCAGCAGCCGCGAGGGAAATAGCGGCTACGAGCAGTACTTC	CASSREGNSGYEQYF
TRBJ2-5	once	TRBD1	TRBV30	TGTGCCTGGAGTTTCACGGACAGGGGTGGACAAGAGACCCAGTACTTC	CAWSFTDRGGQETQYF
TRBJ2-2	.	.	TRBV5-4	TGTGCCAGCAGCTCAGTCAGGGCGGTCACCGGGGAGCTGTTTTTT	CASSSVRAVTGELFF
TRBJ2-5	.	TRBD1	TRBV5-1	TGCGCCAGCAGCTTGGACGGGACAGATGAGACCCAGTACTTC	CASSLDGTDETQYF
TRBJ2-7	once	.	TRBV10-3	TGTGCCATCAGTGTAGGGAGCGGCACCGCCTACGAGCAGTACTTC	CAISVGSGTAYEQYF
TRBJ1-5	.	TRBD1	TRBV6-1	TGTGCCAGCAGTGACCCTGACAGGGGATACAATCAGCCCCAGCATTTT	CASSDPDRGYNQPQHF
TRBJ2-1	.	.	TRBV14	TGTGCCAGCAGCCAGCACGTCAGCTCCTACAATGAGCAGTTCTTC	CASSQHVSSYNEQFF
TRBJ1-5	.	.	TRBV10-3	TGTGCCATCAGTGTCGCCGACCGAGGCCAGCCCCAGCATTTT	CAISVADRGQPQHF
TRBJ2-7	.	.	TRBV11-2	TGTGCCAGCAGCCCCCTCAGCAGGACTGACTCCTACGAGCAGTACTTC	CASSPLSRTDSYEQYF
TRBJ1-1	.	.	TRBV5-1	TGCGCCAGCAGCTTGGGGTACAGGAAAAACACTGAAGCTTTCTTT	CASSLGYRKNTEAFF
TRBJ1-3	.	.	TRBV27	TGTGCCAGCAGTTTAGCAGGGAACCACCCTGGAAACACCATATATTTT	CASSLAGNHPGNTIYF
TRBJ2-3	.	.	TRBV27	TGTGCCAGCAGTCAACTCCTGCACCTCTCAGATACGCAGTATTTT	CASSQLLHLSDTQYF
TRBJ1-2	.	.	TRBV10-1	TGCGCCAGCAGTGACCAGATGAACTATGGCTACACCTTC	CASSDQMNYGYTF
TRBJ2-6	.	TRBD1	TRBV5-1	TGCGCCAGCAGCAGCAACAGGGGGCAGACTGGGGCCAACGTCCTGACTTTC	CASSSNRGQTGANVLTF
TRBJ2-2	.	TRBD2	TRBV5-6	TGTGCCAGCAGCTCCCCAGTGTCGACTAGCGGGACCTACGGCGGGGAGCTGTTTTTT	CASSSPVSTSGTYGGELFF
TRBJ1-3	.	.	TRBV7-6	TGTGCCAGCAGCTTAGTGGCCCAGGCGATCTCTGGAAACACCATATATTTT	CASSLVAQAISGNTIYF